The following is a T cell receptor (beta chain) sequence with its context. This entry is derived from a study of CD8+CD57+ T cells in acquired aplastic anemia. Trimming shortened V by 8 bases and J by 2 bases, and 7 bases separated the two germline ends. Germline CDR1 reads SQVTM; CDR2 reads ANQGSEA. The CDR3 spans 11 residues. Template material for TCR beta VDJ and CDR3 profiling consisted of genomic DNA. One entry per CDR3 protein results from TCRdb running MiXCR on the reads. The sample holds some 180,000 distinct CDR3 sequences, about half seen once. The receptor was derived from a human donor in good health. Sequencing input: sorted CD4+, CD8+, or CD8+CD57+ T cells (not recorded which) from PBMCs. The gene calls are TRBV29-1 and TRBJ2-1; TRBD1 or TRBD2 may be the D gene (5 bases each). In DNA form, the CDR3 reads TGCAGCCAGGGAGCCTACAATGAGCAGTTCTTC. Protein: CSQGAYNEQFF.